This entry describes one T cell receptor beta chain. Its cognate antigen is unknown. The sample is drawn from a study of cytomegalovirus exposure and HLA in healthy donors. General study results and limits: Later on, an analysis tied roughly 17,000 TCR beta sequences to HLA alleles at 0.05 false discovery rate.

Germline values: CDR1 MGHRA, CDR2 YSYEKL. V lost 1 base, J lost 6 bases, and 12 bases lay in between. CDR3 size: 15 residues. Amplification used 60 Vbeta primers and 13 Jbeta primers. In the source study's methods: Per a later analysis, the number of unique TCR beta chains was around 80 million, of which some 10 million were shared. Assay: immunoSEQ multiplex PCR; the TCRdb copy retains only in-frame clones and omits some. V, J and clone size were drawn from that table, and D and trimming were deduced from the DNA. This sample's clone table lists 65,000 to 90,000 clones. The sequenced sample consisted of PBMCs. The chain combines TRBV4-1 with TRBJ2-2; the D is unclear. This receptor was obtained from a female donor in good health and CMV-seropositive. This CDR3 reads CASSQVSSVAGELFF. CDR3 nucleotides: TGCGCCAGCAGCCAAGTCTCTAGTGTGGCCGGGGAGCTGTTTTTT.